Following are 20 T cell receptor beta chains from one sample sequenced in a study of blood T cell repertoires in COVID-19. Generated by immunoSEQ multiplex PCR, the TCRdb table keeps only in-frame clones and is missing some. The table lists 100,000 to 150,000 clones, 60% to 75% of them singletons. Sequencing was carried out using peripheral blood. Receptors were obtained from a woman in her 70s with acute or convalescent COVID-19.

The V gene is TRBV5-8, the J gene TRBJ1-2, with D unclear. Trimming pared 0 bases from V and 9 bases from J, leaving 9 bases between. The CDR3 totals 12 residues. Germline assignment: CDR1 SGHTS and CDR2 YDEGEE. The CDR3 is CASSLDRASYTF. DNA for the CDR3: TGTGCCAGCAGCTTGGACCGCGCGAGCTACACCTTC.

This clone was seen more than once but under ten times. CDR3 in DNA: TGTGCCAGCAGGACAGGGACCAGCTCCTACAATGAGCAGTTCTTC. It translates to CASRTGTSSYNEQFF. The genes are TRBV2 and TRBJ2-1, with TRBD1 identical over 7 bases. CDR3 length: 15 amino acids. V was clipped by 6 bases and J by 0 bases; unmatched bases: 5. The germline gives CDR1 SNHLY, CDR2 FYNNEI. The variable domain in full, with the rest retrieved from reference TRBV2 and TRBJ2-1, is EPEVTQTPSHQVTQMGQEVILRCVPISNHLYFYWYRQILGQKVEFLVSFYNNEISEKSEIFDDQFSVERPDGSNFTLKIRSTKLEDSAMYFCASRTGTSSYNEQFFGPGTRLTVL.

The chain uses TRBV5-1 and TRBJ1-2; a weak D match, TRBD1 (5 bases). CDR3 length equals 13 residues. Germline V gene sequence: CDR1 SGHRS, CDR2 YFSETQ. V dropped 0 bases and J dropped 4 bases, with 7 bases sitting between them. The CDR3 region is CASSLAGGYGYTF. Written as DNA, the CDR3 is TGCGCCAGCAGCTTGGCGGGGGGCTATGGCTACACCTTC.

The CDR3 DNA reads as TGTGCCAGCAGCTTAGAATTAGGGGGAATCGGACAGGAGCCTTACGAGCAGTACTTC. Amino acids: CASSLELGGIGQEPYEQYF. V usage is TRBV11-2 and J usage is TRBJ2-7, with 7 bases that match TRBD1. CDR3 length: 19 amino acids. V shed 0 bases and J 4 bases; nucleotides not matched to a gene: 18. Looked up from germline, CDR1 is SGHAT and CDR2 is FQNNGV.

The sample holds a few counts of this clone. The rearrangement links TRBV3-1 (or the pseudogene TRBV3-2) to TRBJ2-3; 11 bases are shared with TRBD2. CDR1 and CDR2 from the germline V gene are LGHDT and YNNKEL (reference sequence). J was trimmed by 10 bases and V by 4 bases; bases with no gene match: 7. This CDR3 region has 14 residues. CDR3 loop: CASSPLAGGRAQYF. DNA for the CDR3: TGTGCCAGCAGCCCATTAGCGGGAGGGCGAGCGCAGTATTTT.

The chain uses TRBV10-3 and TRBJ1-3, with a tentative D call TRBD1 (6 bases). This CDR3 is 16 amino acids long. The V end was cut by 5 bases, the J end by 1 base, with 15 bases between. Germline CDR1 reads ENHRY; CDR2 reads SYGVKD. This CDR3 is CAISRKTGSSGNTIYF. The CDR3 DNA reads as TGTGCCATCAGTAGAAAGACAGGCTCTTCTGGAAACACCATATATTTT.

This sequence joins TRBV19 and TRBJ1-4, with TRBD1 matching 9 bases. Germline assignment: CDR1 LNHDA and CDR2 SQIVND (reference sequence). Trimming cost V 6 bases and J 3 bases; bases outside gene matches: 5. The CDR3 contains 15 residues. In nucleotides, the CDR3 is TGTGCCAGTAGCCGGGGACAGGGAGCTAATGAAAAACTGTTTTTT. Translation: CASSRGQGANEKLFF.

The chain employs TRBV5-5 and TRBJ1-3; TRBD1 might be the D (6 bases). The germline gives CDR1 SGHKS, CDR2 YYEKEE (reference sequence). The CDR3 has 15 residues. Between the trimmed V and J ends, which lost 6 bases and 4 bases, there was a span of 17 bases. The CDR3 is CASTSLGASGNTIYF. The DNA for the CDR3 is TGTGCCAGCACCTCATTGGGGGCTTCAGGAAACACCATATATTTT.

The chain employs TRBV7-6 and TRBJ2-1, with 10 nucleotides matching TRBD2. V shed 1 base and J 8 bases; nucleotides not matched to a gene: 8. This CDR3 spans 16 amino acids. Germline V gene sequence: CDR1 SGHVS, CDR2 FNYEAQ. As DNA, the CDR3 is TGTGCCAGCAGCTTAGTGGCTAGCGGGAGTTGGTATGAGCAGTTCTTC. Translation gives CASSLVASGSWYEQFF.

This sequence joins TRBV27 and TRBJ2-2; D remains ambiguous. CDR3 length: 15 amino acids. Between the trimmed V and J ends, which lost 3 bases and 2 bases, there was a span of 10 bases. Germline values: CDR1 MNHEY, CDR2 SMNVEV (reference sequence). The CDR3 loop is CASSFSQHNTGELFF. DNA for the CDR3: TGTGCCAGCAGTTTCTCACAGCATAACACCGGGGAGCTGTTTTTT.

V and J are TRBV2 and TRBJ2-7, with a weak D call TRBD1 (6 bases). CDR1 is SNHLY, CDR2 FYNNEI, per germline. The CDR3 totals 13 residues. V was trimmed by 6 bases and J by 1 base, leaving 10 bases between them. CDR3 protein: CASSRQESYEQYF. CDR3 bases: TGTGCCAGCAGCCGACAGGAGTCCTACGAGCAGTACTTC.

This clone was recorded at least ten times. This chain uses TRBV7-6 with TRBJ2-1; 14 bases are a match to TRBD2. Trimming cost V 3 bases and J 3 bases; bases outside gene matches: 1. Germline V gene data show CDR1 as SGHVS and CDR2 as FNYEAQ. The length of the CDR3 is 16 residues. CDR3 sequence: CASSLGLAGDYNEQFF. The CDR3 region has the DNA TGTGCCAGCAGCTTGGGACTAGCGGGGGACTACAATGAGCAGTTCTTC.

The chain carries TRBV18 and TRBJ2-1, with 7 bases identical to TRBD1. The CDR3 consists of 14 residues. Germline CDR1 reads KGHSH; CDR2 reads LQKENI. Trimming at V came to 5 bases and at J to 6 bases, leaving 7 bases not matched to a gene. The DNA for the CDR3 is TGTGCCAGCTCAAACAGGGGCTTTGGCAATGAGCAGTTCTTC. Translated, it gives CASSNRGFGNEQFF.

The chain has TRBV12-3 or TRBV12-4 and TRBJ1-1, with a possible D match to TRBD1 (6 bases). The CDR3 totals 13 residues. Trimming removed 5 bases from V and 1 base from J, with 8 bases in between. This CDR3 reads CASSNRENTEAFF. The CDR3 DNA follows: TGTGCCAGCAGTAACAGGGAGAACACTGAAGCTTTCTTT.

This chain uses TRBV5-4 with TRBJ1-1, with 7 bases fitting TRBD1. The length of the CDR3 is 16 residues. Trimming cost V 4 bases and J 3 bases; bases outside gene matches: 12. The germline CDR1 and CDR2 sequences are SGHNT and YYREEE (reference sequence). CDR3 nucleotides: TGTGCCAGCAGCCTAGGACAGGCTATGAGATACACTGAAGCTTTCTTT. Encoded protein: CASSLGQAMRYTEAFF.

The genes are TRBV24-1 and TRBJ2-3; D may be TRBD2 (6 bases). CDR1 and CDR2 from the germline V gene are KGHDR and SFDVKD. V dropped 4 bases and J dropped 2 bases, with 9 bases sitting between them. The CDR3 covers 14 residues. This CDR3 reads CATSERGITDTQYF. CDR3 DNA sequence: TGTGCCACCAGTGAACGGGGGATCACAGATACGCAGTATTTT.

This chain joins TRBV28 and TRBJ2-2; 8 bases map to TRBD1. Losses at the gene ends were 6 bases for V and 1 base for J; bases not matched to a gene: 4. The CDR3 has 15 amino acids. Germline V CDR1 and CDR2: MDHEN, SYDVKM. This CDR3 reads CASRAGTGNTGELFF. The DNA of the CDR3 is TGTGCCAGCAGGGCGGGGACAGGGAACACCGGGGAGCTGTTTTTT.

At least ten counts were recorded for this clone. The CDR3 protein is CASSIDLTSNSPLHF. CDR3 nucleotides: TGTGCCAGTAGTATAGATTTGACATCGAATTCACCCCTCCACTTT. V gene TRBV19 combines with J gene TRBJ1-6; D not certain. Germline V gives CDR1 LNHDA, CDR2 SQIVND (reference sequence). V was cut by 0 bases and J by 7 bases, with 10 bases left in between. This CDR3 has 15 residues.

V and J are TRBV27 and TRBJ1-2; no clear D gene. Trimming cost V 3 bases and J 4 bases, with 18 bases left between them. Germline lookup yields CDR1 MNHEY and CDR2 SMNVEV (reference sequence). The CDR3 has 16 amino acids. The CDR3 protein is CASSLSVSEGTYGYTF. The CDR3 bases are TGTGCCAGCAGTTTGTCAGTTTCGGAGGGAACCTATGGCTACACCTTC.

The chain is built from TRBV15 and TRBJ2-3; a weak D match, TRBD1 (6 bases). This CDR3 has 13 residues. Trimming removed 3 bases at V and 3 bases at J, with 7 bases between. Germline V CDR1 and CDR2: LNHNV, YYDKDF (reference sequence). CDR3 residues: CATSSGTTDTQYF. The CDR3 DNA sequence: TGTGCCACCAGCAGCGGGACAACAGATACGCAGTATTTT.